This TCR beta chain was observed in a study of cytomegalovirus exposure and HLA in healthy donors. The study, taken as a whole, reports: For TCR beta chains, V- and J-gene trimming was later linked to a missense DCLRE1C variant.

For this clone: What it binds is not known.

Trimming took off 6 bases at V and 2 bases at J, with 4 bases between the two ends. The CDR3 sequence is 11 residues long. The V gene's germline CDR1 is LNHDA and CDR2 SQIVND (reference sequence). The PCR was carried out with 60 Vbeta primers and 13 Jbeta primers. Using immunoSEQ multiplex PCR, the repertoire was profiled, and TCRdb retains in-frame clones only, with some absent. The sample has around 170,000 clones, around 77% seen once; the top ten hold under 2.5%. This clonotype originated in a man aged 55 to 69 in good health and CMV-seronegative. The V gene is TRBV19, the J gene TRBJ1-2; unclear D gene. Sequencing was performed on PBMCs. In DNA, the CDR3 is TGTGCCAGTAGGTCGAACTATGGCTACACCTTC. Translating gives CASRSNYGYTF.